This T cell receptor beta chain was recovered during a study of PD-1 blockade in classical Hodgkin lymphoma. Whole-study findings and limits: Underlying causes for the observed repertoire differences were not defined, possibly disease activity or prior therapy. As was reported, newly diagnosed patients showed lower baseline TCR diversity than healthy donors did.

Details on this clone: Its antigen is undetermined.

Here immunoSEQ multiplex PCR was the method, and the copy in TCRdb shows in-frame clones only, minus some. The sample lists roughly 68,000 clones, over 90% occurring once. There are 13 residues in the CDR3. Germline lookup yields CDR1 MNHNS and CDR2 SASEGT. Between the trimmed V and J ends, which lost 7 bases and 3 bases, there was a span of 10 bases. Time point defined: newly diagnosed, previously untreated cHL patient sample. PBMCs from untreated, newly diagnosed classical Hodgkin lymphoma were comparison samples. The clonotype was recovered from a human donor with classical Hodgkin lymphoma. The chain combines TRBV6-1 with TRBJ1-5, with D unclear. Sequencing was done on a sample of peripheral blood mononuclear cells (PBMCs). The CDR3 DNA reads as TGTGCCAGCACTAACGGTTACAATCAGCCCCAGCATTTT. Its translation: CASTNGYNQPQHF.